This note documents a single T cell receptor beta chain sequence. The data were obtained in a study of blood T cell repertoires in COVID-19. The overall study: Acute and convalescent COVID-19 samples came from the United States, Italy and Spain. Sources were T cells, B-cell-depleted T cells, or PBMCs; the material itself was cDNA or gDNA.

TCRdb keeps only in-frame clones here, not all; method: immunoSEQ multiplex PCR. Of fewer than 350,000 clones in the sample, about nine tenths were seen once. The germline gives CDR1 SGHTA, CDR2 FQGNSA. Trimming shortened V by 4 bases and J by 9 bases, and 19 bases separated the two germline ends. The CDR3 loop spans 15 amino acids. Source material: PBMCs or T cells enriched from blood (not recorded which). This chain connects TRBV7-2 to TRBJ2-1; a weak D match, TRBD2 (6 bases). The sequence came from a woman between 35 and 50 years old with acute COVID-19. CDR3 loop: CASSSPGTLVIEQFF. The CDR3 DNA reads TGTGCCAGCAGCTCGCCTGGGACTTTAGTGATTGAGCAGTTCTTC.